These 2 T cell receptor beta chains originate from one sample sequenced in a study of blood T cell repertoires in COVID-19. The assay was immunoSEQ multiplex PCR, and TCRdb's table has in-frame clones only and misses some. The sample gives under 300,000 clones, 65% to 85% of which show up once; 5.7% is in the top ten. Sequenced material: peripheral blood. These receptors were collected from a man aged 80 or over with acute or convalescent COVID-19.

V gene TRBV28 combines with J gene TRBJ2-2; 9 bases agree with TRBD2. Germline values: CDR1 MDHEN, CDR2 SYDVKM. The CDR3 contains 16 residues. Trimming cost V 3 bases and J 5 bases; bases outside gene matches: 7. As DNA, the CDR3 is TGTGCCAGCAGTTTTTCAGCGGGAGGAGGGACCGGGGAGCTGTTTTTT. It specifies CASSFSAGGGTGELFF. The full variable domain, its missing parts supplied by reference TRBV28 and TRBJ2-2, is DVKVTQSSRYLVKRTGEKVFLECVQDMDHENMFWYRQDPGLGLRLIYFSYDVKMKEKGDIPEGYSVSREKKERFSLILESASTNQTSMYLCASSFSAGGGTGELFFGEGSRLTVL.

This clone was counted at least ten times. The J gene is TRBJ1-4, the V gene TRBV6-5; TRBD1 matches 10 bases. Trimming removed 6 bases from V and 8 bases from J; junction bases left unmatched: 3. The CDR3 runs to 13 residues. Germline CDR1 is MNHEY and CDR2 is SVGAGI. The CDR3 DNA reads TGTGCCAGCAGCATGGACAGGGGGGAAAAACTGTTTTTT. This encodes CASSMDRGEKLFF.